Listed here are 27 T cell receptor beta chains from one sample, sequenced in a study of T cells after yellow fever vaccination. TCRdb itself ran the 5' RACE reads through MiXCR, one entry per CDR3 protein. The data hold around 350,000 distinct CDR3 sequences, with approximately 10% observed a single time. The specimen was PBMCs, collected on the day of the first yellow fever vaccination. All receptors come from a man younger than 30 who received the YFV17D yellow fever vaccine.

This clonotype was seen a handful of times. The rearrangement uses TRBV18 and TRBJ2-5; maybe TRBD1 (6 bases). Trimming took 2 bases from V and 5 from J, leaving 15 bases between them. This CDR3 is built from 15 residues. Germline V gene sequence: CDR1 KGHSH, CDR2 LQKENI. The DNA of the CDR3 is TGTGCCAGCTCACCATCACAGGGATATGGGGAGACCCAGTACTTC. Protein: CASSPSQGYGETQYF.

In this sample, this clonotype turned up a few times. The chain employs TRBV5-6 and TRBJ2-2; a weak D match, TRBD1 (5 bases). Trimming removed 4 bases at V and 1 base at J, with 11 bases between. Per the germline V gene, CDR1 is SGHDT and CDR2 is YYEEEE. The CDR3 spans 15 residues. CDR3 residues: CASSLDIKNTGELFF. The CDR3 DNA reads TGTGCCAGCAGCCTGGACATTAAGAACACCGGGGAGCTGTTTTTT.

The V gene is TRBV7-7, the J gene TRBJ2-5; D is undetermined. Germline V gene sequence: CDR1 SSHAT, CDR2 FNYEAQ (reference sequence). CDR3 length equals 13 residues. V lost 3 bases and J lost 5, with 10 bases in between. Here the CDR3 reads CASSLTTTETQYF. DNA for the CDR3: TGTGCCAGCAGCTTGACCACAACGGAGACCCAGTACTTC.

The table lists this clonotype with many counts. The V and J genes are TRBV5-1 and TRBJ1-2; tentative D call: TRBD1 (6 bases). There are 14 residues in the CDR3. Trimming cost V 5 bases and J 4 bases, with 15 bases left between them. Germline V gene lookup returns CDR1 SGHRS and CDR2 YFSETQ. CDR3 bases: TGCGCCAGCAGACCGGGACATTCCTCCTATGGCTACACCTTC. Translation: CASRPGHSSYGYTF.

This clonotype has a handful of counts. The CDR3 nucleotides read TGCAGTGTTTCGGACTCTAATGAAAAACTGTTTTTT. It encodes CSVSDSNEKLFF. The chain combines TRBV20-1 with TRBJ1-4; unclear D gene. Germline assignment: CDR1 DFQATT and CDR2 SNEGSKA (reference sequence). This CDR3 has 12 residues. The germline V and J ends were trimmed by 7 bases and 3 bases, with 9 bases remaining between them.

This clonotype showed up many times. The V call is TRBV12-3 or TRBV12-4, the J call TRBJ2-6; 9 bases line up with TRBD1. This CDR3 region has 19 residues. With V trimmed by 1 base and J by 3 bases, 10 bases remained unmatched. DNA of the CDR3: TGTGCCAGCAGTTTAGTGAACAACAGGGGGCGACGTGGGGCCAACGTCCTGACTTTC. Its translation is CASSLVNNRGRRGANVLTF.

The chain carries TRBV19 and TRBJ2-5; D may match TRBD1 or TRBD2 (7 bases each). Trimming removed 1 base at V and 7 bases at J, with 16 bases between. Germline CDR1 reads LNHDA; CDR2 reads SQIVND (reference sequence). This CDR3 is 15 amino acids long. The chain's CDR3 is CASSIALSRGGTQYF. CDR3 sequence (DNA): TGTGCCAGTAGTATAGCTCTGTCCAGGGGGGGGACCCAGTACTTC.

The chain is built from TRBV7-3 and TRBJ1-1; 7 nucleotides align to TRBD1. The J segment lost 4 bases and the V segment lost 1 base, leaving 6 bases of the junction unmatched. The CDR3 spans 15 residues. CDR1 is SGHTA, CDR2 FQGTGA, per germline. As DNA, the CDR3 is TGTGCCAGCAGCTTAAGGGGACAGCTATCCACTGAAGCTTTCTTT. Residues: CASSLRGQLSTEAFF.

Comment on this clonotype: One end of the junction is discordant with germline, which a read error may explain. V usage is TRBV6-5 and J usage is TRBJ1-1; D unclear. The germline gives CDR1 MNHEY, CDR2 SVGAGI. This CDR3 region has 13 residues. The CDR3 region has the DNA TGTGCCAGCAGTTGGAACTCGAACACTGACGCTTTCTTT. Its translation: CASSWNSNTDAFF.

This clonotype was seen at least ten times. This sequence joins TRBV29-1 and TRBJ2-1; 7 nucleotides line up with TRBD1. This CDR3 is built from 13 residues. V lost 4 bases, J lost 2 bases, and 2 bases stayed unmatched. Germline V gene lookup returns CDR1 SQVTM and CDR2 ANQGSEA. The DNA for the CDR3 is TGCAGCGTTGGGGACAGACCCTACAATGAGCAGTTCTTC. This sequence encodes CSVGDRPYNEQFF.

The table lists this clonotype with a few counts. This chain joins TRBV5-4 and TRBJ2-5; 12 bases align to TRBD2. The CDR3 contains 16 residues. The V gene end was trimmed by 2 bases and the J gene end by 2 bases; junction bases not matched to a gene: 4. Per germline, CDR1 SGHNT and CDR2 YYREEE (reference sequence). CDR3 region: CASSFTSGGRQETQYF. Here the CDR3 DNA reads TGTGCCAGCAGCTTTACTAGCGGGGGGCGTCAAGAGACCCAGTACTTC. Supplemented by reference TRBV5-4 and TRBJ2-5, the full variable domain reads ETGVTQSPTHLIKTRGQQVTLRCSSQSGHNTVSWYQQALGQGPQFIFQYYREEENGRGNFPPRFSGLQFPNYSSELNVNALELDDSALYLCASSFTSGGRQETQYFGPGTRLLVL.

In its sample, this clonotype was seen a few times. This chain links TRBV11-2 with TRBJ1-1; no firm D call. Per the germline V gene, CDR1 is SGHAT and CDR2 is FQNNGV. The CDR3 sequence is 12 residues long. V lost 3 bases to trimming and J lost 10 bases, with 12 bases between them. The DNA of the CDR3 is TGTGCCAGCAGCTTTCCAGGTAGAGGAGCTTTCTTT. This gives the protein CASSFPGRGAFF.

This clonotype has a handful of counts. The V gene is TRBV15, the J gene TRBJ1-3; tentatively, D is TRBD1 (5 bases). The CDR3 covers 13 residues. The V end was cut by 9 bases, the J end by 2 bases, with 11 bases between. The germline V gene has CDR1 LNHNV and CDR2 YYDKDF (reference sequence). The CDR3 DNA reads as TGTGCCACAACTCAGGGAACTGGAAACACCATATATTTT. This sequence encodes CATTQGTGNTIYF.

This sequence joins TRBV15 and TRBJ2-2; D is unclear. Trimming took 0 bases from V and 7 from J, leaving 6 bases between them. The length of the CDR3 is 13 residues. The germline V gene encodes CDR1 LNHNV and CDR2 YYDKDF (reference sequence). CDR3 loop: CATSRDQGGELFF. CDR3 DNA: TGTGCCACCAGCAGAGATCAAGGCGGGGAGCTGTTTTTT.

This clonotype was detected only a few times. The J gene is TRBJ2-3, the V gene TRBV5-1; D unresolved. This CDR3 has 17 residues. Trimming left V 2 bases short and J 4 bases short, with 20 bases between. The germline gives CDR1 SGHRS, CDR2 YFSETQ. CDR3 loop: CASSFSRSWSVADTQYF. The CDR3 DNA sequence: TGCGCCAGCAGCTTTTCGCGGTCGTGGTCAGTGGCAGATACGCAGTATTTT.

In its sample, this clonotype was seen a few times. The V and J genes are TRBV4-3 and TRBJ2-5; D is perhaps TRBD2 (5 bases). The CDR3 is 18 residues long. CDR1 is LGHNA and CDR2 is YSLEER in the germline V gene. V lost 1 base to trimming and J lost 3 bases, with 21 bases between them. CDR3 sequence (DNA): TGCGCCAGCAGCCAAGGAACCGGGGTCGGGTCGGTTGAAGAGACCCAGTACTTC. Translated, it gives CASSQGTGVGSVEETQYF.

The chain uses TRBV9 and TRBJ2-2, with 10 positions matching TRBD1. V shed 4 bases, J shed 0 bases, and the junction held 12 bases outside the gene matches. Looked up from germline, CDR1 is SGDLS and CDR2 is YYNGEE. The CDR3 contains 19 residues. The CDR3 here is CASSPPLGGTGANTGELFF. CDR3 sequence (DNA): TGTGCCAGCAGCCCACCTCTAGGGGGGACAGGGGCGAACACCGGGGAGCTGTTTTTT.

This clonotype was detected only a few times. The J gene is TRBJ2-3, the V gene TRBV5-1; 7 nucleotides line up with TRBD2. The CDR3 is 14 amino acids. Germline V gene lookup returns CDR1 SGHRS and CDR2 YFSETQ. J gave up 6 bases and V 2 bases, and 6 bases lay outside the gene matches. The CDR3 coding sequence is TGCGCCAGCAGCTTAGCGGGGTCCGTTGATACGCAGTATTTT. Translated: CASSLAGSVDTQYF.

V usage is TRBV30 and J usage is TRBJ1-5, with D unclear. The CDR3 covers 14 residues. Germline V gene lookup returns CDR1 GTSNPN and CDR2 SVGIG (reference sequence). Deletions cut 0 bases from V and 0 bases from J, with 6 bases between. The CDR3 coding sequence is TGTGCCTGGAGTGTACAAGCTAGCAATCAGCCCCAGCATTTT. This encodes CAWSVQASNQPQHF.

This clonotype was counted between two and nine times. V is TRBV27 and J is TRBJ1-2; D unclear. Germline lookup yields CDR1 MNHEY and CDR2 SMNVEV (reference sequence). The CDR3 extends over 15 amino acids. V was pared by 10 bases and J by 3 bases, with 21 bases between. The CDR3 DNA reads as TGTGCCACCGCGGCCAGGTTCGGGTTTGACTATGGCTACACCTTC. The encoded protein is CATAARFGFDYGYTF.

This clonotype was seen only a few times. This chain joins TRBV9 and TRBJ1-2; D is perhaps TRBD1 (6 bases). The CDR3 extends over 15 amino acids. V was clipped by 3 bases and J by 0 bases, with 12 bases between them. Germline CDR1 SGDLS, CDR2 YYNGEE. The CDR3 nucleotides read TGTGCCAGCAGCGGTACAGGGCCAGCTAACTATGGCTACACCTTC. Translation: CASSGTGPANYGYTF.

The rearrangement joins TRBV9 to TRBJ2-2, with D hard to call. V lost 1 base, J lost 0 bases, and 7 bases lay in between. The V gene's germline CDR1 is SGDLS and CDR2 YYNGEE. This CDR3 has 15 residues. This chain's CDR3 is CASSVQVSNTGELFF. CDR3 nucleotides: TGTGCCAGCAGCGTACAGGTCTCGAACACCGGGGAGCTGTTTTTT.

This clonotype has just one count. CDR3 DNA: TGTGCCATCAGCCTAAGGACTAGCGGGCGGGCCTCCTACAATGAGCAGTTCTTC. Translated: CAISLRTSGRASYNEQFF. V gene TRBV10-3 combines with J gene TRBJ2-1; 11 bases fit TRBD2. V was pared by 6 bases and J by 0 bases, with 10 bases of the junction left unmatched. Germline V gene sequence: CDR1 ENHRY, CDR2 SYGVKD. This CDR3 contains 18 residues.

This rearrangement joins TRBV12-3 or TRBV12-4 to TRBJ1-5, with 7 bases fitting TRBD1. V lost 6 bases, J lost 4 bases, and 21 bases stayed unmatched. This CDR3 has 19 residues. The CDR3 DNA is TGTGCCAGCAGCCCTAGCAGGGGGAGCGTGGGGGGGCTTAATCAGCCCCAGCATTTT. Its translation: CASSPSRGSVGGLNQPQHF.

This clonotype was detected a few times. The chain has TRBV11-3 and TRBJ1-3; D uncertain. V shed 1 base and J shed 0 bases, with 7 bases lying between them. The V gene's germline CDR1 is SGHNT and CDR2 YENEEA. The CDR3 loop spans 15 amino acids. CDR3 protein: CASSLGAFSGNTIYF. The DNA of the CDR3 is TGTGCCAGCAGCTTAGGGGCATTCTCTGGAAACACCATATATTTT.

The chain is built from TRBV5-1 and TRBJ2-3; possibly TRBD1 for D (7 bases). CDR3 length: 14 residues. CDR1 and CDR2 from the germline V gene are SGHRS and YFSETQ. V gave up 4 bases and J gave up 3 bases, with 12 bases separating them. CDR3 sequence reads: CASSPEGATDTQYF. The CDR3 DNA is TGCGCCAGCAGCCCGGAGGGGGCGACAGATACGCAGTATTTT.

The DNA for the CDR3 is TGTGCCAGCAATAGGGACAGGGACTATGGCTACACCTTC. Translated: CASNRDRDYGYTF. The chain carries TRBV2 and TRBJ1-2; TRBD1 matches 9 bases. Looked up from germline, CDR1 is SNHLY and CDR2 is FYNNEI. The ends lost 7 bases at V and 3 bases at J; junction bases unmatched: 3. The CDR3 has 13 residues.